A single TCR beta chain is shown here with its context. What antigen it recognizes has not been identified. Base qualities were left out, and no much larger clone turns up one base away. The same CDR3 also results from other DNA sequences found in this sample. For the CD8 naive samples, CD45RO-negative cells were positively selected for CCR7, yielding a CD45RA+CCR7+ population from which TemRA cells were excluded. Donors were healthy HIV-negative adults with no recently reported acute infections or vaccinations. Only Caucasian adults living in Nashville, Tennessee, USA were represented among the donors. Blood was obtained by leukapheresis, after which PBMCs were separated by Ficoll-Histopaque density gradient centrifugation and cryopreserved in liquid nitrogen vapor phase. Purity and quantity of every magnetically sorted T cell population were checked by analytical flow cytometry. Genomic DNA was isolated from every sorted fraction and measured by UV absorbance on a Nanodrop 2000c.

The data belong to a study of shared clonotypes between healthy human individuals (TCRdb year 2020). For the wider study: Two women and a few men aged 18 to 49 years were included in the cohort. For each donor, three plates each were used for CD4 naive and CD4 memory, two plates were used for CD8 naive, and one plate was used for CD8 memory. Leukapheresis yielded between about 0.94 and 10 billion PBMCs per donor. To estimate repertoire size and how much clonotypes are shared between individuals, the study performed deep sequencing of blood TCR repertoires from about five healthy adults. Different laboratories and diverse techniques were used to prepare libraries and sequence TCR repertoires, to increase sequencing depth and limit assay-specific biases.

Using the deep immunoSEQ assay, multiplex PCR amplified TCR CDR3 regions from genomic DNA. Extracted genomic DNA from each cell subset was spread evenly across all wells of several immunoSEQ 96-well plates, with each plate serving as a replicate. For sorted subsets, each replicate PCR was loaded with 200 to 250 ng genomic DNA, equivalent to 30,000 or so T cell genomes. Purified libraries were quantified with a Qubit 3.0 fluorometer, sized on a Bioanalyzer 2100, and re-quantified with the KAPA Library Quantification kit. Every immunoSEQ 96-well plate was sequenced on a separate single-read 150-cycle Illumina NextSeq 550 flow cell. The study's own analysis went as follows. Because the immunoSEQ output held only junctional sequences and lacked quality scores, the filtering could not match the filtering applied to full-length reads. Sequences were annotated with PyIR, a Python wrapper for IgBLAST v1.9, and V/J genes and CDR3 were assigned using IMGT germline references. Reads were filtered out if the reads had weak V/J assignments (E-value above 1e-6), no CDR3, stop codons, out-of-frame junctions, or ambiguous translated residues. V3J clonotypes were defined by identical inferred V gene, J gene, and CDR3 amino acid sequence. To compute the percentage overlap between repertoires, the number of shared unique clonotypes was divided by the size of the smaller repertoire. Richness of each repertoire was evaluated using RTK rarefaction, the Chao1 estimator, and Recon v2.1 estimates of unobserved clonotypes. Generation probabilities were computed with OLGA for all TCRbeta clonotypes obtained by the gDNA method from four donors. TCRdb provides this immuneACCESS table in a form limited to in-frame rearrangements. Some clones are lacking; in checked studies, under half of them reflect an unresolved V gene, and why the rest are absent is not known. D and trimming were read from the DNA, whereas the V and J calls and clone size are those reported in that table. This sample has 1.5 million to 2.5 million clones in its table, and about 94% of those were observed once. The ten top clones hold more than 0.95% of the sample.

The paper's findings and limits, for the study overall: Naive subsets generally had larger estimated clonotype richness than memory subsets did. Sampling was restricted to blood, and TCR repertoires in tissues likely differ from the TCR repertoires found in blood. Rarefaction of sorted-subset datasets indicated incomplete sequencing despite the large sequencing depth. Because the study included a small number of donors, the genetic and exposure-history diversity represented was limited. Clonotypes shared by all four sorted-subset donors showed higher generation probabilities than non-shared clonotypes. Pairwise subsampling led to the expectation that sequencing depth would affect the degree of clonotype sharing among donors. Sharing across four donors was observed for 5% to 6.5% of naive CD4, 3% to 4% of naive CD8, roughly 2.3% of memory CD4, and around 0.4% of memory CD8 clonotypes.

Sequenced sample: naive CD8+ T cells sorted from blood. This sample's cell subset or site label indicates: CD45RA+CCR7+. This receptor was identified in a man between 18 and 29 years old in good health.

This receptor has the CDR3 CASSLGPNTEAFF. The DNA sequence is TGTGCCAGCAGCTTGGGGCCGAACACTGAAGCTTTCTTT. Rearrangement joined TRBV5-5 to TRBJ1-1; the D gene identity is not certain. V loses 0 bases of germline sequence and J loses 1 base, and the interval between the two ends is 4 bases. Taken from cysteine to phenylalanine, the CDR3 has 13 residues. The sequence is cut down to CDR3 DNA, 39 bases in frame from base 1. CDR1 and CDR2 are read off the germline V gene (reference sequence) as SGHKS and YYEKEE.